This entry features one TCR beta chain sequence. The data were obtained in a study of blood T cell repertoires in COVID-19. Background on the study: Sources were T cells, B-cell-depleted T cells, or PBMCs; the material itself was cDNA or gDNA.

Some clones are missing from TCRdb's copy, which holds only in-frame ones; the method was immunoSEQ multiplex PCR. There are fewer than 200,000 clones in the sample; more than 80% occur only once, and approximately 7.1% lies in the top ten. V lost 3 bases and J 4 bases, leaving 13 bases between the germline ends. The germline CDR1 and CDR2 sequences are SNHLY and FYNNEI. The CDR3 totals 14 residues. Material: peripheral blood. The chain joins TRBV2 to TRBJ2-7; a weak D match, TRBD2 (7 bases). The source is a human donor in a cohort sampled during active COVID-19. As DNA, the CDR3 is TGTGCCAGCAGTGACCAGGGGCGGGGGTACGAGCAGTACTTC. Amino acid sequence: CASSDQGRGYEQYF. Supplemented by reference TRBV2 and TRBJ2-7, the full variable domain reads EPEVTQTPSHQVTQMGQEVILRCVPISNHLYFYWYRQILGQKVEFLVSFYNNEISEKSEIFDDQFSVERPDGSNFTLKIRSTKLEDSAMYFCASSDQGRGYEQYFGPGTRLTVT.